The rows below give T cell receptor beta chains drawn from one sample of a study of T cells in Graves' hyperthyroidism and ophthalmopathy. TCRdb fed the multiplex PCR reads into MiXCR, producing one record per CDR3 protein. The sample records hundreds of thousands of distinct CDR3 sequences, 45% being singletons. Material for sequencing was peripheral blood or thyroid tissue (not recorded which). These receptor sequences come from an adult man with Graves' disease, either hyperthyroidism or ophthalmopathy (not recorded which). Each CDR3 is given with its conserved first and last residue. D genes are given only for firm matches. Clone size appears in some rows only: once, few, many, or a class for an expanded clone.

j_call: TRBJ2-7
v_call: TRBV5-6
clone_size: few
d_call: TRBD1
cdr3_aa: CASSQHGQGTYEQYF
cdr3_nt: TGTGCCAGCAGCCAACACGGACAGGGGACCTACGAGCAGTACTTC

j_call: TRBJ2-7
v_call: TRBV9
clone_size: few
d_call: TRBD1
cdr3_aa: CASRGQGAREQYF
cdr3_nt: TGTGCCAGCAGGGGACAGGGGGCGAGAGAGCAGTACTTC

j_call: TRBJ2-2
v_call: TRBV7-9
clone_size: NA
d_call: TRBD2
cdr3_aa: CASTSTSGSFGGELFF
cdr3_nt: TGTGCCAGCACCTCGACTAGCGGGAGTTTCGGCGGGGAGCTGTTTTTT

j_call: TRBJ2-3
v_call: TRBV6-4
clone_size: NA
d_call: NA
cdr3_aa: CASSDSFGPDTQYF
cdr3_nt: TGTGCCAGCAGTGACTCGTTTGGGCCAGATACGCAGTATTTT

j_call: TRBJ1-1
v_call: TRBV29-1
clone_size: NA
d_call: NA
cdr3_aa: CSVRDTGTDTEAFF
cdr3_nt: TGCAGCGTGCGGGACACAGGGACGGACACTGAAGCTTTCTTT

j_call: TRBJ2-7
v_call: TRBV7-9
clone_size: few
d_call: TRBD2
cdr3_aa: CASSSSAAGAYGQYF
cdr3_nt: TGTGCCAGCAGCTCCTCGGCCGCGGGAGCCTACGGGCAGTACTTC

j_call: TRBJ1-2
v_call: TRBV29-1
clone_size: NA
d_call: NA
cdr3_aa: CSVERGSDNGYTF
cdr3_nt: TGCAGCGTTGAAAGGGGAAGCGACAATGGCTACACCTTC

j_call: TRBJ2-5
v_call: TRBV7-9
clone_size: NA
d_call: NA
cdr3_aa: CASSQGRTQYF
cdr3_nt: TGTGCCAGCAGCCAGGGGCGGACCCAGTACTTC

j_call: TRBJ1-2
v_call: TRBV19
clone_size: NA
d_call: TRBD1
cdr3_aa: CASGPKGQGALRGPTF
cdr3_nt: TGTGCCAGTGGGCCGAAGGGACAGGGGGCTCTACGTGGTCCCACCTTC

j_call: TRBJ1-6
v_call: TRBV25-1
clone_size: NA
d_call: NA
cdr3_aa: CASSEYGQGLISLHF
cdr3_nt: TGTGCCAGCAGTGAATATGGCCAGGGACTTATTTCCCTCCACTTT

j_call: TRBJ2-2
v_call: TRBV30
clone_size: once
d_call: NA
cdr3_aa: CARSRVAGELFF
cdr3_nt: TGTGCCCGATCCAGGGTGGCCGGGGAGCTGTTTTTT

j_call: TRBJ1-2
v_call: TRBV12-3/TRBV12-4
clone_size: many
d_call: NA
cdr3_aa: CASSLRRGAYGYTF
cdr3_nt: TGTGCCAGCAGTTTACGCAGGGGAGCCTATGGCTACACCTTC

j_call: TRBJ1-1
v_call: TRBV7-2
clone_size: many
d_call: NA
cdr3_aa: CASSLGALPTEAFF
cdr3_nt: TGTGCCAGCAGCTTAGGAGCCCTCCCTACTGAAGCTTTCTTT

j_call: TRBJ1-1
v_call: TRBV7-9
clone_size: NA
d_call: NA
cdr3_aa: CTSRKGDMNTEAFF
cdr3_nt: TGTACCAGCAGGAAGGGGGACATGAACACTGAAGCTTTCTTT

j_call: TRBJ1-5
v_call: TRBV2
clone_size: NA
d_call: TRBD1
cdr3_aa: CASSEFPTRPGQGHNQPQHF
cdr3_nt: TGTGCCAGCAGTGAATTCCCCACCCGGCCGGGACAGGGACACAATCAGCCCCAGCATTTT

j_call: TRBJ1-4
v_call: TRBV25-1
clone_size: NA
d_call: NA
cdr3_aa: CASSESGAKGKLFF
cdr3_nt: TGTGCCAGCAGTGAATCAGGGGCTAAAGGAAAACTGTTTTTT

j_call: TRBJ1-1
v_call: TRBV7-2
clone_size: NA
d_call: NA
cdr3_aa: CASSSDRASKEF
cdr3_nt: TGTGCCAGCAGCTCAGACAGAGCTTCGAAGGAATTT

j_call: TRBJ1-4
v_call: TRBV12-3/TRBV12-4
clone_size: NA
d_call: TRBD1
cdr3_aa: CASSPMGQGTEKLFF
cdr3_nt: TGTGCCAGCAGTCCCATGGGACAGGGGACGGAAAAACTGTTTTTT

j_call: TRBJ2-5
v_call: TRBV29-1
clone_size: NA
d_call: TRBD2
cdr3_aa: CSSHRLAGEQETQYF
cdr3_nt: TGCAGCAGCCACCGACTAGCGGGGGAGCAGGAGACCCAGTACTTC

j_call: TRBJ1-1
v_call: TRBV11-2
clone_size: NA
d_call: TRBD1
cdr3_aa: CASSLDSFSGQEYTEAFF
cdr3_nt: TGTGCCAGCAGCTTAGATTCGTTTTCGGGACAGGAGTACACTGAAGCTTTCTTT

j_call: TRBJ1-5
v_call: TRBV2
clone_size: few
d_call: NA
cdr3_aa: CASSDFLADQPQHF
cdr3_nt: TGTGCCAGCAGCGACTTTTTAGCGGATCAGCCCCAGCATTTT

j_call: TRBJ2-7
v_call: TRBV29-1
clone_size: few
d_call: TRBD2
cdr3_aa: CSVISGLGSYEQCF
cdr3_nt: TGCAGCGTCATCTCGGGACTAGGATCCTACGAGCAGTGCTTC

j_call: TRBJ1-4
v_call: TRBV12-3/TRBV12-4
clone_size: many
d_call: NA
cdr3_aa: CASSLGNEKLFF
cdr3_nt: TGTGCCAGCAGTTTGGGTAATGAAAAACTGTTTTTT